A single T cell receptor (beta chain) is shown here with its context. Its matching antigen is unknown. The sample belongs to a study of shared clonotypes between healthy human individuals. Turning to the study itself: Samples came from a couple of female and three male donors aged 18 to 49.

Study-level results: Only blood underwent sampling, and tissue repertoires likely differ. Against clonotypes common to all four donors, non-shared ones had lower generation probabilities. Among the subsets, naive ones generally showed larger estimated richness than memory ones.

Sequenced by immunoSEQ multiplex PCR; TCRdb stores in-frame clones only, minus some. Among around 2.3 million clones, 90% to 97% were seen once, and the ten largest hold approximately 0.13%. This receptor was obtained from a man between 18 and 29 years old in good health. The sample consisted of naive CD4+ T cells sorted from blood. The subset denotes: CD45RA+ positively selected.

The CDR3 loop reads CATNAFGGLGTDTQYF. Here the CDR3 DNA reads TGTGCCACCAACGCCTTCGGGGGATTAGGGACAGATACGCAGTATTTT. The V and J genes are TRBV10-3 and TRBJ2-3; D might be TRBD2 (6 bases). Germline V gene sequence: CDR1 ENHRY, CDR2 SYGVKD. V was cut by 10 bases and J by 3 bases, with 23 bases left in between. CDR3 size: 16 residues.